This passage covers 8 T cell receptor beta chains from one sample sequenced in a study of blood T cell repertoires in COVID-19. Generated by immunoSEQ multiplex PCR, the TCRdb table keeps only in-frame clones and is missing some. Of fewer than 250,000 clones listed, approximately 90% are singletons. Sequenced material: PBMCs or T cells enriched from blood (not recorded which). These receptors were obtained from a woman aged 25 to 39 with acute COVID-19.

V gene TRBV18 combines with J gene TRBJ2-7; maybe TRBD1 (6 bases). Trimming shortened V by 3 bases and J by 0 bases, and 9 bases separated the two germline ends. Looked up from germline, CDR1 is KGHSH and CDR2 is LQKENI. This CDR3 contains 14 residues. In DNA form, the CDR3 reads TGTGCCAGCTCACCGACAGGTTCCTCCTACGAGCAGTACTTC. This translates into CASSPTGSSYEQYF.

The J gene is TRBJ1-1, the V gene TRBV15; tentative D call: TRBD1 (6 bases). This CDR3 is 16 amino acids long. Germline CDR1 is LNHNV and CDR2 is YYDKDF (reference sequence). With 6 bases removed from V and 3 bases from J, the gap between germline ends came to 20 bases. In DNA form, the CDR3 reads TGTGCCACCAGTCCGAGGGGGTCCGGGTTGGACACTGAAGCTTTCTTT. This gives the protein CATSPRGSGLDTEAFF.

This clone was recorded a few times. The CDR3 DNA reads as TGCGCCAGCAGCTTACAGAATTCACCCCTCCACTTT. It is translated as CASSLQNSPLHF. The chain combines TRBV5-1 with TRBJ1-6; no clear D. Germline V gene lookup returns CDR1 SGHRS and CDR2 YFSETQ. Trimming took off 2 bases at V and 7 bases at J, with 4 bases between the two ends. There are 12 residues in the CDR3. The full variable domain, in which reference TRBV5-1 and TRBJ1-6 provide the parts outside the CDR3, is KAGVTQTPRYLIKTRGQQVTLSCSPISGHRSVSWYQQTPGQGLQFLFEYFSETQRNKGNFPGRFSGRQFSNSRSEMNVSTLELGDSALYLCASSLQNSPLHFGNGTRLTVT.

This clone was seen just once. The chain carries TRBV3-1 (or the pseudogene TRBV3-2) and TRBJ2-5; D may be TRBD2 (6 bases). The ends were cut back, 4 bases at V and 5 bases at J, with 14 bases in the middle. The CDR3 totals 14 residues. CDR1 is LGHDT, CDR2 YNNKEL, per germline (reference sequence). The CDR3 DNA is TGTGCCAGCAGCCCTTGGAGGGGTTGGGAGACCCAGTACTTC. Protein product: CASSPWRGWETQYF.

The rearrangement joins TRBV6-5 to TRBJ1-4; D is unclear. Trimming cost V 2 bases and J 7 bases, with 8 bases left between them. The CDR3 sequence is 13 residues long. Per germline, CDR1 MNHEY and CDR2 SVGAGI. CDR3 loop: CASSYGPSEKLFF. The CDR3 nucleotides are TGTGCCAGCAGTTACGGCCCCAGTGAAAAACTGTTTTTT.

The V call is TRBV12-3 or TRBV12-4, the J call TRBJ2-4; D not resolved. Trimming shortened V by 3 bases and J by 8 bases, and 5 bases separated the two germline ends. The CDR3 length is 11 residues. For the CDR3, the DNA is TGTGCCAGCAGTTTTTCGGACATTCAGTACTTC. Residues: CASSFSDIQYF.

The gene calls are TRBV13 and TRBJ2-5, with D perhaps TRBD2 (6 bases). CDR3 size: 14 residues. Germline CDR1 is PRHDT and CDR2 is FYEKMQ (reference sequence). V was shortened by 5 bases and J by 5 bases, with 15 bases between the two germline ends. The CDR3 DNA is TGTGCCAGCAGCCCATCCCCACGGGGGGAGACCCAGTACTTC. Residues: CASSPSPRGETQYF.

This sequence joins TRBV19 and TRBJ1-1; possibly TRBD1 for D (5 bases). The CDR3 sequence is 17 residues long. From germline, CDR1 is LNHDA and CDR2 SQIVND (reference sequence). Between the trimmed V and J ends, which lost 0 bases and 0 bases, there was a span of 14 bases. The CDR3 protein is CASSIDGERGVNTEAFF. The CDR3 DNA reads TGTGCCAGTAGTATAGATGGAGAACGGGGGGTGAACACTGAAGCTTTCTTT.